Detailed here is one T cell receptor (beta chain). Antigen specificity is unknown. The source of the sample is a study of beta chain features in type 1 diabetes. Study-level points and caveats: Sequencing used cDNA, and cells with high TCR expression could therefore be over-represented.

The study reverse transcribed the entire isolated RNA, so it sequenced expressed TCRB transcripts. This table comes from immunoSEQ multiplex PCR, and its TCRdb copy is limited to in-frame clones, with some not included. Of around 250,000 clones in the sample, around 26% were seen once. The sequenced sample was central memory CD4+ T cells from blood. The clonotype comes from a man aged 25-45 years in good health.

The CDR3 here is CASSEGGWTEPSDTQYF. The CDR3 bases are TGTGCCAGCAGTGAAGGTGGCTGGACAGAGCCTTCAGATACGCAGTATTTT. The J gene is TRBJ2-3, the V gene TRBV25-1; weak D call: TRBD1 (6 bases). Germline assignment: CDR1 MGHDK and CDR2 SYGVNS. Trimming took off 2 bases at V and 4 bases at J, with 19 bases between the two ends. The CDR3 length is 17 residues. Filled out from reference TRBV25-1 and TRBJ2-3, the complete variable domain reads EADIYQTPRYLVIGTGKKITLECSQTMGHDKMYWYQQDPGMELHLIHYSYGVNSTEKGDLSSESTVSRIRTEHFPLTLESARPSHTSQYLCASSEGGWTEPSDTQYFGPGTRLTVL.